This TCR beta chain appears in the sequencing data of a study of blood T cell repertoires in COVID-19. Study overall: The cDNA or gDNA used as material had been derived from T cells, B-cell-depleted T cells, or PBMCs.

Clones were sequenced by immunoSEQ multiplex PCR, and TCRdb holds only the in-frame ones, with some missing. The table records approximately 260,000 clones, around 86% of them present only once. Categorization into cohorts depended on clinical history that participants reported. The material sequenced was PBMCs or T cells enriched from blood (not recorded which). This clonotype originated in a middle-aged woman with acute COVID-19.

DNA of the CDR3: TGTGCCTGGAGTAAGGGACAGGGAATCGGCTACACCTTC. Its protein is CAWSKGQGIGYTF. The J gene is TRBJ1-2, the V gene TRBV30; 9 nucleotides agree with TRBD1. The V gene's germline CDR1 is GTSNPN and CDR2 SVGIG (reference sequence). The CDR3 spans 13 residues. With 2 bases clipped from V and 8 bases from J, the junction kept 6 bases outside the gene matches. Full variable domain (rest looked up from reference TRBV30 and TRBJ1-2): SQTIHQWPATLVQPVGSPLSLECTVEGTSNPNLYWYRQAAGRGLQLLFYSVGIGQISSEVPQNLSASRPQDRQFILSSKKLLLSDSGFYLCAWSKGQGIGYTFGSGTRLTVV.